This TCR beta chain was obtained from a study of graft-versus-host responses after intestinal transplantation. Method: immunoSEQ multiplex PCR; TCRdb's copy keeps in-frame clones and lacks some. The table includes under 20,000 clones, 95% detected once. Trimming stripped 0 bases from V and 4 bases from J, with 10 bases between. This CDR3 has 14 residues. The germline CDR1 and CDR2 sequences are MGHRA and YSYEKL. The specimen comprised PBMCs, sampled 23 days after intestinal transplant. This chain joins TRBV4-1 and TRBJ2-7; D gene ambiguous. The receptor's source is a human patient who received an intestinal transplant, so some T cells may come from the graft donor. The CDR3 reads CASSQDPPGYEQYF. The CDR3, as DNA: TGCGCCAGCAGCCAAGATCCCCCTGGGTACGAGCAGTACTTC.